The sequence of this T cell receptor (beta chain) was determined in a study of blood T cell repertoires in COVID-19 (dated by TCRdb to the early 2020s). Background on the whole study: Collaborator samples came from the United States, Italy and Spain and covered acute and convalescent phases of COVID-19. The material from the prospective study consisted of cDNA or gDNA derived from T cells, B-cell-depleted T cells, or PBMCs. Subjects who had been exposed to COVID-19, were actively infected with it, or had recovered from it provided the deeply sampled blood TCRbeta repertoires that made up the dataset. The repertoires were made available in a free public database intended to serve as a resource for research on the immune response to SARS-CoV-2. The samples were drawn from the first 160 participants of the ongoing ImmuneRACE study and from more than 1,000 subjects provided by 6 global collaborators. A de-identified subject ID, COVID-19 status, age in years and sex were almost always included in the sample metadata. Where available, HLA class I and class II types were taken from metadata supplied by the sample provider and were not determined by assay-based typing. The research as a whole found: The quantity of clinical and demographic metadata differed by source and by participant and was supplied without curation.

Comments on this clone: Its target antigen remains unknown. Mismatch with germline at one junction end may stem from a read error.

The immunoSEQ Assay, a bias-controlled multiplex PCR, was used to amplify TCRbeta CDR3 regions from genomic DNA. The authors processed their data as follows. The number of nucleated cells in each sample was estimated from the amplification of reference gene primers within the assay. Sequence reads were collapsed and filtered to measure the absolute abundance of every unique TCRbeta CDR3 rearrangement. Productive Simpson clonality was computed per sample as the square root of Simpson's diversity index over productive rearrangements. The table comes from immuneACCESS by way of TCRdb, which keeps in-frame sequences with V and J called. Part of the clones is missing from these tables; in studies checked, under half for an unresolved V gene and the rest for unknown reasons. V, J and clone size derive from that table, while D and trimming were established from the DNA sequence. This sample comprises 110,000 or so clones, over 65% of them detected only once. In total, the top ten clones hold less than 2% of the sample.

The germline V gene gives CDR1 as SGHRS and CDR2 as YFSETQ. From the cysteine through the phenylalanine, the CDR3 covers 16 amino acids. This entry keeps only the CDR3 DNA: 48 bases, framed from base 1. Whole blood was collected in K2EDTA tubes by collaborating institutions according to the institutions' own protocols. For TCRbeta analysis, collaborators shipped samples as frozen whole blood, isolated PBMCs, or DNA extracted from either of those sample types. Here the chain combines TRBV5-1 and TRBJ2-3, and TRBD2 may be the D gene, going by 7 matching bases. This clonotype was obtained from a woman aged 35 to 49 with acute or convalescent COVID-19. The sequenced sample was peripheral blood. CDR3 protein: CASSLAAGGDTDTQYF. In nucleotide form, the sequence is TGCGCCAGCAGCTTGGCCGCTGGGGGGGACACAGATACGCAATATTTT. With all but the CDR3 taken from the reference TRBV5-1 and TRBJ2-3 genes, the full variable domain is: KAGVTQTPRYLIKTRGQQVTLSCSPISGHRSVSWYQQTPGQGLQFLFEYFSETQRNKGNFPGRFSGRQFSNSRSEMNVSTLELGDSALYLCASSLAAGGDTDTQYFGPGTRLTVL.